The 10 T cell receptor beta chains listed next were all sequenced from one sample in a study of human T cells and chemical hapten exposure. Specified time point: pre-sensitization, week 0. Indicated treatment: therapeutic diphenylcyclopropenone sensitization with weekly scalp DPC. TCRdb re-analysed the RACE reads in MiXCR, keeping a single row per CDR3 protein. The sample records approximately 260,000 distinct CDR3 sequences, about 9% being singletons. The sample in question was whole blood, obtained in connection with sensitization to the hapten diphenylcyclopropenone (DPC). The origin of the receptors is a woman aged 40 to 50 with alopecia areata. Some clones in this sample may be carry-over from other donors' samples.

The chain links TRBV5-1 to TRBJ2-6; 8 bases fit TRBD1. The CDR3 is 16 residues long. Germline CDR1 is SGHRS and CDR2 is YFSETQ. V dropped 4 bases and J dropped 0; count of bases not matched to a gene: 3. CDR3 bases: TGCGCCAGCAGCACGGGACAGGCCTCTGGGGCCAACGTCCTGACTTTC. As protein: CASSTGQASGANVLTF.

This clonotype was counted at least ten times. The J gene is TRBJ1-5, the V gene TRBV6-6, with D unresolved. The CDR3 is made up of 17 amino acids. V dropped 6 bases and J dropped 7 bases, with 25 bases sitting between them. CDR1 and CDR2 from the germline V gene are MNHNY and SVGAGI (reference sequence). CDR3 residues: CASRAAHGLTKSQPQHF. In DNA, the CDR3 is TGTGCCAGCAGGGCGGCCCACGGCCTTACAAAGAGCCAGCCCCAGCATTTT.

The chain carries TRBV29-1 and TRBJ2-7; a possible D gene is TRBD1 (5 bases). The V gene lost 2 bases and the J gene lost 2 bases, with 13 bases spanning the gap. The germline CDR1 and CDR2 sequences are SQVTM and ANQGSEA. This CDR3 region has 14 residues. The DNA of the CDR3 is TGCAGCGTTGAACCGGCAGGGTCAACCTACGAGCAGTACTTC. It translates to CSVEPAGSTYEQYF.

This clonotype was counted many times. The chain is built from TRBV6-1 and TRBJ1-4, with D uncertain. V shed 6 bases and J shed 5 bases, with 10 bases lying between them. The CDR3 has 13 amino acids. Germline CDR1 MNHNS, CDR2 SASEGT. The DNA for the CDR3 is TGTGCCAGCAGAGACGGGATGAATGAAAAACTGTTTTTT. It codes for CASRDGMNEKLFF.

At least ten counts were recorded for this clonotype. The CDR3, as DNA: TGTGCCAGCAGGAAAAATCAGCCCCAGCATTTT. Translation: CASRKNQPQHF. The rearrangement uses TRBV28 and TRBJ1-5; D remains unclear. The CDR3 sequence is 11 residues long. The V end was cut by 6 bases, the J end by 4 bases, with 4 bases between. CDR1 and CDR2 (germline): MDHEN, SYDVKM.

This clonotype was counted between two and nine times. V gene TRBV6-1 combines with J gene TRBJ1-1, with TRBD1 identical over 9 bases. The V gene's germline CDR1 is MNHNS and CDR2 SASEGT. The CDR3 has 11 amino acids. V dropped 11 bases and J dropped 9; count of bases not matched to a gene: 7. DNA of the CDR3: TGTGCCGGCGGGACAGGGCTTAAAGCTTTCTTT. Protein: CAGGTGLKAFF.

This clonotype was recorded many times. The chain recombines TRBV3-1 with TRBJ2-1, with 8 bases lining up with TRBD2. This CDR3 region has 16 residues. The V gene's germline CDR1 is LGHDT and CDR2 YNNKEL (reference sequence). V trimming: 0 bases; J trimming: 9 bases; junction bases outside the gene matches: 10. CDR3 nucleotide sequence: TGTGCCAGCAGCCAAGAATTGACTAGCGCTAGGGGTGAGCAGTTCTTC. It encodes CASSQELTSARGEQFF.

This clonotype turned up a few times. The CDR3 sequence: CASSLGLTGTSYNEQFF. The DNA for the CDR3 is TGTGCCAGCAGCTTAGGGCTCACGGGTACTTCCTACAATGAGCAGTTCTTC. V is TRBV7-9 and J is TRBJ2-1, with D unclear. The germline gives CDR1 SEHNR, CDR2 FQNEAQ (reference sequence). The V and J ends lost 1 base and 1 base respectively, with 14 bases between them. The CDR3 consists of 17 residues.

The rearrangement uses TRBV7-2 and TRBJ2-3; 10 bases line up with TRBD2. CDR3 length: 16 amino acids. Germline lookup yields CDR1 SGHTA and CDR2 FQGNSA. The trim removed 5 bases at V and 1 base at J, leaving 6 bases unmatched. CDR3 sequence (DNA): TGTGCCAGCAGCCCAGCGGGAGGGCGGGGCACAGATACGCAGTATTTT. Protein: CASSPAGGRGTDTQYF.

This clonotype was observed many times. This chain links TRBV12-3 or TRBV12-4 with TRBJ2-1, with D perhaps matching TRBD1 or TRBD2 (5 bases each). The CDR3 spans 15 residues. V was cut by 5 bases and J by 7 bases, with 18 bases left in between. The CDR3: CASSTRGPTGNEQFF. DNA for the CDR3: TGTGCCAGCAGTACGAGGGGACCTACGGGGAATGAGCAGTTCTTC.